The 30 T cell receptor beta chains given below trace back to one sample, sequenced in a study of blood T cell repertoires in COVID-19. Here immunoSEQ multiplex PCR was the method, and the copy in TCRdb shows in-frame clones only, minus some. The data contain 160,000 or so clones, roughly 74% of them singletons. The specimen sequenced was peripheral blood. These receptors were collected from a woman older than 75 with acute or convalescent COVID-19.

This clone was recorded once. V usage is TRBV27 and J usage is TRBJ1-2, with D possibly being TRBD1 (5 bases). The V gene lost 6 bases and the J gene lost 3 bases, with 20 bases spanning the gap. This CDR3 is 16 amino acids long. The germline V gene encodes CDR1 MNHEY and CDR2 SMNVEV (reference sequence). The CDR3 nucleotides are TGTGCCAGCAGAAGGGGCCCGGAGGGAGGGTACTATGGCTACACCTTC. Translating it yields CASRRGPEGGYYGYTF.

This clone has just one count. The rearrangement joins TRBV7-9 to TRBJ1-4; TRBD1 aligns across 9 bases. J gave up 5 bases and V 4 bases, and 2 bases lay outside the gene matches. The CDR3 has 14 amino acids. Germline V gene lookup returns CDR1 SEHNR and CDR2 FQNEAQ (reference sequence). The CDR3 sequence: CASSSGQGNEKLFF. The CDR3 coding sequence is TGTGCCAGCAGCTCAGGACAGGGGAATGAAAAACTGTTTTTT.

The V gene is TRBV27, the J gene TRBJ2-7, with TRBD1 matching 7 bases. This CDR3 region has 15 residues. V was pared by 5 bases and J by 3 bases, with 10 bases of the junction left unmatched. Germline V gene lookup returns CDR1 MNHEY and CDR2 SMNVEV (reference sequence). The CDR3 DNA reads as TGTGCCAGCAGTCCTCAGGACAGGCCGGGCTACGAGCAGTACTTC. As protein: CASSPQDRPGYEQYF.

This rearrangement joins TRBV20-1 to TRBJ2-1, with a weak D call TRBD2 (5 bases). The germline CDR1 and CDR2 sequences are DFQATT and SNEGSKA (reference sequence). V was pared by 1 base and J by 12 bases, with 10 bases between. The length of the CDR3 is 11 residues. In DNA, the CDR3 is TGCAGTGCTAGAGTTGCGGAGGTGCAGTTCTTC. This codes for CSARVAEVQFF.

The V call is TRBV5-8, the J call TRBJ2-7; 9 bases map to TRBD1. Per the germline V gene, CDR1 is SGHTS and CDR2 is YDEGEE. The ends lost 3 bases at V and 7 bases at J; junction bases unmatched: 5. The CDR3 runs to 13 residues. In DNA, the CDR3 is TGTGCCAGCAGCTCACAGGGGGCGCGGGAGCAGTACTTC. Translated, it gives CASSSQGAREQYF.

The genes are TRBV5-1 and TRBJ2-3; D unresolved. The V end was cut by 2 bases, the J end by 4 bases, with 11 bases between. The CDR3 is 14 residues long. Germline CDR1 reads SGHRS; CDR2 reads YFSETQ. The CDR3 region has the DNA TGCGCCAGCAGCTTCCGCATGGCGGCAGATACGCAGTATTTT. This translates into CASSFRMAADTQYF.

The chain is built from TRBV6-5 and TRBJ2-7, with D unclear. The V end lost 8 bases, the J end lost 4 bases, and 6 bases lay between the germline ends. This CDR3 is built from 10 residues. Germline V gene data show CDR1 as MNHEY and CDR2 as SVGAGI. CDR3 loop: CASGAYEQYF. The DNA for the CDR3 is TGTGCCAGCGGAGCTTACGAGCAGTACTTC.

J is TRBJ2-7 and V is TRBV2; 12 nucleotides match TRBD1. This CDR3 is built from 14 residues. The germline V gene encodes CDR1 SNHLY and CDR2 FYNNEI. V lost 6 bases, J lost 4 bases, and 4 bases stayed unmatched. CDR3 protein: CASRGTGGEYEQYF. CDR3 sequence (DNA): TGTGCCAGCAGGGGGACAGGGGGCGAGTACGAGCAGTACTTC.

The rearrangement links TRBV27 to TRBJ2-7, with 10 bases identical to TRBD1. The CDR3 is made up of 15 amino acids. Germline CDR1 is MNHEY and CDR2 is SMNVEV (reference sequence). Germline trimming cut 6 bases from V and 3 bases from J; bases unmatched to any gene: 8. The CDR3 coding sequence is TGTGCCAGCAGCCGACTCGGACAGGGGGGCTACGAGCAGTACTTC. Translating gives CASSRLGQGGYEQYF.

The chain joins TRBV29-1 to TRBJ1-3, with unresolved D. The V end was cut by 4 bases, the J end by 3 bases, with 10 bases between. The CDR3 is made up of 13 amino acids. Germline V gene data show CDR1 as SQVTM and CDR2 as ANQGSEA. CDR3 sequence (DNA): TGCAGCGTTGTCGGGTTGAGTGGAAACACCATATATTTT. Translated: CSVVGLSGNTIYF.

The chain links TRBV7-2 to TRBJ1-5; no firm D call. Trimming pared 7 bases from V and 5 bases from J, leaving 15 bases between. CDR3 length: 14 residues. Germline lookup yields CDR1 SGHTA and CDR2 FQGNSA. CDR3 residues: CASTFALGDQPQHF. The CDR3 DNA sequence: TGTGCCAGCACCTTCGCACTGGGAGATCAGCCCCAGCATTTT.

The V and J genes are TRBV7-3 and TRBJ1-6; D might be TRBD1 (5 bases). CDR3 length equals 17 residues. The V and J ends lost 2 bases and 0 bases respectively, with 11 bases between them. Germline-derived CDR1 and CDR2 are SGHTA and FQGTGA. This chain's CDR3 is CASSLGGESSYNSPLHF. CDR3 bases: TGTGCCAGCAGCTTAGGGGGGGAGAGCTCCTATAATTCACCCCTCCACTTT.

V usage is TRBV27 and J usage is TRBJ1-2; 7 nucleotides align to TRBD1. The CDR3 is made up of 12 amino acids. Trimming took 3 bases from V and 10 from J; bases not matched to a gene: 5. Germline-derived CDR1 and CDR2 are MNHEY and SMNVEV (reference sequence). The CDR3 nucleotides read TGTGCCAGCAGTTTGACAGGGCGAGTCTACACCTTC. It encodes CASSLTGRVYTF.

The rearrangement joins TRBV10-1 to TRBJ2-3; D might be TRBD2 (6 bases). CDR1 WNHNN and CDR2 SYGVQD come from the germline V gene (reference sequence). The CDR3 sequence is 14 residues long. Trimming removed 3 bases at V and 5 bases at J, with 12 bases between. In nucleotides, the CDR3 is TGCGCCAGCAGTGAAGGAGGGCCTGAAGATACGCAGTATTTT. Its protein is CASSEGGPEDTQYF.

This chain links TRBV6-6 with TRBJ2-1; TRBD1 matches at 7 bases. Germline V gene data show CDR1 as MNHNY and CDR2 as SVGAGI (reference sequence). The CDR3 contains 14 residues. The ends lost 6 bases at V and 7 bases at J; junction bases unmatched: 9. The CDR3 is CASSSSGTVNEQFF. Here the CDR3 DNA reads TGTGCCAGCAGCTCTAGTGGGACAGTAAATGAGCAGTTCTTC.

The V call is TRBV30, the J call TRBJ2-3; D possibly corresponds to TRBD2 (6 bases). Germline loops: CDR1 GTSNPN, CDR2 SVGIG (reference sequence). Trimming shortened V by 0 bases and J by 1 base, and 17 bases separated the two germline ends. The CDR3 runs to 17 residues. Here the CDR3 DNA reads TGTGCCTGGAGTGTGGCCCGCGGGACCCGGGGCACAGATACGCAGTATTTT. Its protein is CAWSVARGTRGTDTQYF. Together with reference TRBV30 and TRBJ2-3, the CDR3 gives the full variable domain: SQTIHQWPATLVQPVGSPLSLECTVEGTSNPNLYWYRQAAGRGLQLLFYSVGIGQISSEVPQNLSASRPQDRQFILSSKKLLLSDSGFYLCAWSVARGTRGTDTQYFGPGTRLTVL.

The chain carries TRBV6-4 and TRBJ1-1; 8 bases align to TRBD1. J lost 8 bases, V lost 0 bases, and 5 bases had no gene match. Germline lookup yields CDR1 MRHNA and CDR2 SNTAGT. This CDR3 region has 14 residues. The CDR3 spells CASSDSAWTGEAFF. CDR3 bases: TGTGCCAGCAGTGACTCCGCTTGGACAGGGGAAGCTTTCTTT.

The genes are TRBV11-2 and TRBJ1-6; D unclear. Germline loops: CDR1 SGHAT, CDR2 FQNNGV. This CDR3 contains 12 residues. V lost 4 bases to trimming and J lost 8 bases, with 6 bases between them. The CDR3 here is CASSSRDSPLHF. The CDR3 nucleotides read TGTGCCAGCAGCTCGAGGGATTCACCCCTCCACTTT. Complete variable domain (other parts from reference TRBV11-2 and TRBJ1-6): EAGVAQSPRYKIIEKRQSVAFWCNPISGHATLYWYQQILGQGPKLLIQFQNNGVVDDSQLPKDRFSAERLKGVDSTLKIQPAKLEDSAVYLCASSSRDSPLHFGNGTRLTVT.

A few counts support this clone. CDR3 coding DNA: TGTGCCAGCGGTACGGGACATAGCTACGAGCAGTACTTC. This codes for CASGTGHSYEQYF. V usage is TRBV6-5 and J usage is TRBJ2-7; D may be TRBD1 (6 bases). CDR3 length equals 13 residues. V was trimmed by 8 bases and J by 3 bases, leaving 14 bases between them. Per germline, CDR1 MNHEY and CDR2 SVGAGI.

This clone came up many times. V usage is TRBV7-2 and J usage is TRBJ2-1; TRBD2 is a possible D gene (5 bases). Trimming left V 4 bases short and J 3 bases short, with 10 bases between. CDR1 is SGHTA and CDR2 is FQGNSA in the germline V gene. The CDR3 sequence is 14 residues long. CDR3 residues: CASSSRLNYNEQFF. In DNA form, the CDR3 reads TGTGCCAGCAGCTCCCGACTAAACTACAATGAGCAGTTCTTC.

In DNA, the CDR3 is TGTGCCAGCAGCCCAATGGGACAGGGGGCGGGTGAGCAGTTCTTC. Amino acid sequence: CASSPMGQGAGEQFF. The V call is TRBV7-3, the J call TRBJ2-1; 12 positions agree with TRBD1. The CDR3 runs to 15 residues. Germline V CDR1 and CDR2: SGHTA, FQGTGA. Trimming took 5 bases from V and 9 from J; bases not matched to a gene: 8.

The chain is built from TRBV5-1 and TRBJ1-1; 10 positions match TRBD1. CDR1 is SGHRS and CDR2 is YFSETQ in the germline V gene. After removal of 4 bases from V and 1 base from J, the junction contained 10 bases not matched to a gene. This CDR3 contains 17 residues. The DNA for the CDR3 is TGCGCCAGCAGCCCGAGGGGAGGACAGGGGGGGAACACTGAAGCTTTCTTT. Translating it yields CASSPRGGQGGNTEAFF.

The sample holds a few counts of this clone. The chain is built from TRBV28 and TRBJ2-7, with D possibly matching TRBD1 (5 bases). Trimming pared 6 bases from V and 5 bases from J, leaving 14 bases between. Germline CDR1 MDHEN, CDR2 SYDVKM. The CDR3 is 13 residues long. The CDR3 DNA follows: TGTGCCAGCAGCCTCCCGGACACGAACGAGCAGTACTTC. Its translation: CASSLPDTNEQYF.

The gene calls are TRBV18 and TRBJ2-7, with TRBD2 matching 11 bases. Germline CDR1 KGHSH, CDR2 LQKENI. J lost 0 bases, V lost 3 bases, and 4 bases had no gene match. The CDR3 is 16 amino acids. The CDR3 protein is CASSPTSGAASYEQYF. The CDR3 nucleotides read TGTGCCAGCTCACCGACTAGCGGGGCCGCCTCCTACGAGCAGTACTTC.

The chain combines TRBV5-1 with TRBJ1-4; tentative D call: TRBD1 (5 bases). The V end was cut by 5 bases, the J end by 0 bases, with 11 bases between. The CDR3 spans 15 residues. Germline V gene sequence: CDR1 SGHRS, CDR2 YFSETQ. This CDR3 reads CASRGQDATNEKLFF. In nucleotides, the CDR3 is TGCGCCAGCAGGGGGCAGGATGCAACTAATGAAAAACTGTTTTTT.

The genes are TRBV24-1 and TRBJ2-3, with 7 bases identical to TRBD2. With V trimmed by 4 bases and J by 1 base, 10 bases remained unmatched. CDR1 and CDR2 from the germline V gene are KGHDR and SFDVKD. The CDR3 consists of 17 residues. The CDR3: CATSDPEGGFGTDTQYF. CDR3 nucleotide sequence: TGTGCCACCAGTGACCCGGAGGGAGGGTTCGGCACAGATACGCAGTATTTT.

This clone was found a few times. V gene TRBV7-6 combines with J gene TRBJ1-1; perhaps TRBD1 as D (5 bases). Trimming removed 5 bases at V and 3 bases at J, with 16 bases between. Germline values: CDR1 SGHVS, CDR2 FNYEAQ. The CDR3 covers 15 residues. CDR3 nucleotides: TGTGCCAGCAGCCCCCCCGGGGGGGTATACACTGAAGCTTTCTTT. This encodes CASSPPGGVYTEAFF.

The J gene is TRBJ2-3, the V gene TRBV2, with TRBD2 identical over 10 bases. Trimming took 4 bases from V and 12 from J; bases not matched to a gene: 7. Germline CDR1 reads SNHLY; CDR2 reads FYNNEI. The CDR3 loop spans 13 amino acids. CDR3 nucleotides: TGTGCCAGCAGTGTGGAAGCGGGGGGGCTCCAGTATTTT. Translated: CASSVEAGGLQYF.

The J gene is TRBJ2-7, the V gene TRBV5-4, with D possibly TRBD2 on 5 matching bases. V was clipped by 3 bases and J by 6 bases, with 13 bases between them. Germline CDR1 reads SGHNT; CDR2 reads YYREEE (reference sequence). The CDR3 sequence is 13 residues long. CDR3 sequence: CASSSRVALEQYF. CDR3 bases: TGTGCCAGCAGCTCCCGGGTAGCGCTCGAGCAGTACTTC. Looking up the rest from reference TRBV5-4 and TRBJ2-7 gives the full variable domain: ETGVTQSPTHLIKTRGQQVTLRCSSQSGHNTVSWYQQALGQGPQFIFQYYREEENGRGNFPPRFSGLQFPNYSSELNVNALELDDSALYLCASSSRVALEQYFGPGTRLTVT.

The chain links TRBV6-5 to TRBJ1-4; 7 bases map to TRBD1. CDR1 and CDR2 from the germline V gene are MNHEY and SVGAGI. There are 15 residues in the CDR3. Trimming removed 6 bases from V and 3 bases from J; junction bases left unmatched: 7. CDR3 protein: CASRRDREANEKLFF. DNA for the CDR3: TGTGCCAGCAGAAGGGACAGAGAGGCTAATGAAAAACTGTTTTTT.